This T cell receptor (beta chain) was identified in a study of PD-1 blockade in classical Hodgkin lymphoma. Study results and caveats: CD4+ TCR diversity, unlike CD8+, rose significantly by C4D1. It was among complete responders that baseline diversity resembled that of newly diagnosed patients. Any patient who commenced nivolumab under 1 year after ASCT was excluded.

V lost 5 bases to trimming and J lost 4 bases, with 8 bases between them. Germline V CDR1 and CDR2: SEHNR, FQNEAQ (reference sequence). This CDR3 has 12 residues. Assay used: immunoSEQ multiplex PCR; TCRdb lists only in-frame clones, some missing. The table lists 90,000 to 140,000 clones, around nine tenths of them singletons, with 15% to 20% in the top ten. This clone was seen a handful of times. Antigen: not known. Other DNA sequences in this specimen translate into the identical CDR3. Time point noted: cycle 4 day 1 (C4D1), after 5 to 7 weeks of nivolumab. Autologous stem cell transplantation was followed by relapse in every patient, and brentuximab vedotin exposure varied. The patients, who had relapsed/refractory classical Hodgkin lymphoma, achieved best responses of complete response, partial response or progressive disease.

Sequenced here: peripheral blood mononuclear cells (PBMCs), sampled before the fourth cycle of nivolumab. This receptor was taken from a human donor with classical Hodgkin lymphoma. The rearrangement uses TRBV7-9 and TRBJ1-1; no clear D gene. CDR3 region: CASSLGVTEAFF. Written as DNA, the CDR3 is TGTGCCAGCAGCCTCGGGGTCACTGAAGCTTTCTTT.